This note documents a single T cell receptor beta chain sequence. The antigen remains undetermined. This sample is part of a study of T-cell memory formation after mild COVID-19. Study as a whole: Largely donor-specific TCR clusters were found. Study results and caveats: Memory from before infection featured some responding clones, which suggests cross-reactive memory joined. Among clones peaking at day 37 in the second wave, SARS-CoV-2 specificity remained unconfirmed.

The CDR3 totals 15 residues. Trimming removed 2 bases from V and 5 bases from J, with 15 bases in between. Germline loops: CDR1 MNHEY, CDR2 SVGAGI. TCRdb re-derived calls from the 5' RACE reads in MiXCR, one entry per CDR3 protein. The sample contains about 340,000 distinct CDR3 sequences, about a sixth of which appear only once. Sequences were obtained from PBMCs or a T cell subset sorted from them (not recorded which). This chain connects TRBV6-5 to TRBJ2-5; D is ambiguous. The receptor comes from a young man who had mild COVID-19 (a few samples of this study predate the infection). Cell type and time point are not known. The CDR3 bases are TGTGCCAGCAGTTACGGGCTGCACCCCGGGGAGACCCAGTACTTC. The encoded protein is CASSYGLHPGETQYF.